Shown below are 19 T cell receptor beta chains from a single sample sequenced in a study of T cells in Graves' hyperthyroidism and ophthalmopathy. Researchers amplified the TCR beta CDR3 regions from RNA transcripts. An initial round of RT-PCR targeting the TCR CDR3 relied on the HTBI primer set. TCRdb re-derived calls from the multiplex PCR reads in MiXCR, one entry per CDR3 protein. The table includes around 260,000 distinct CDR3 sequences, around a quarter detected once. Sequencing was done on a sample of blood. The receptors derive from a man aged 40-49 years with Graves' hyperthyroidism that later progressed to Graves' ophthalmopathy.

Concerning this clonotype: Germline and junction disagree at one end, which may indicate a read error. The chain recombines TRBV12-3 or TRBV12-4 with TRBJ2-7; 7 nucleotides agree with TRBD2. The CDR3 loop spans 14 amino acids. CDR3: CAISTSERTYEQYF. CDR3 bases: TGTGCCATCAGTACTAGCGAGAGAACCTACGAGCAGTACTTC.

The chain uses TRBV18 and TRBJ2-3, with TRBD2 as a possible D gene (6 bases). The CDR3 length is 13 residues. The ends were cut back, 2 bases at V and 3 bases at J, with 6 bases in the middle. Germline-derived CDR1 and CDR2 are KGHSH and LQKENI. The CDR3 here is CASSPGRTDTQYF. The CDR3 DNA follows: TGTGCCAGCTCACCAGGGAGGACAGATACGCAGTATTTT. Together with reference TRBV18 and TRBJ2-3, the CDR3 gives the full variable domain: NAGVMQNPRHLVRRRGQEARLRCSPMKGHSHVYWYRQLPEEGLKFMVYLQKENIIDESGMPKERFSAEFPKEGPSILRIQQVVRGDSAAYFCASSPGRTDTQYFGPGTRLTVL.

The rearrangement joins TRBV18 to TRBJ1-1; D unresolved. The CDR3 runs 15 residues. Trimming removed 3 bases from V and 1 base from J, with 12 bases in between. CDR1 and CDR2 (germline): KGHSH, LQKENI. The chain's CDR3 is CASSPAVRQNTEAFF. The CDR3 DNA sequence: TGTGCCAGCTCACCGGCAGTTCGCCAGAACACTGAAGCTTTCTTT.

The chain couples TRBV28 to TRBJ1-2; no reliable D call. Germline CDR1 MDHEN, CDR2 SYDVKM. The CDR3 is 14 amino acids. V lost 6 bases to trimming and J lost 2 bases, with 13 bases between them. The CDR3 spells CASSSLGKNYGYTF. In DNA, the CDR3 is TGTGCCAGCAGCTCGTTAGGGAAAAACTATGGCTACACCTTC.

This clonotype showed up just a few times. The chain joins TRBV20-1 to TRBJ2-2; 11 nucleotides align to TRBD1. With 8 bases clipped from V and 5 bases from J, the junction kept 4 bases outside the gene matches. The CDR3 runs to 13 residues. From germline, CDR1 is DFQATT and CDR2 SNEGSKA (reference sequence). In nucleotides, the CDR3 is TGCAGTACCGGGACAGGGGGAACCGGGGAGCTGTTTTTT. Protein sequence: CSTGTGGTGELFF.

This clonotype was seen a handful of times. This rearrangement joins TRBV6-1 to TRBJ1-6, with a weak D call TRBD1 (6 bases). CDR1 is MNHNS, CDR2 SASEGT, per germline. The CDR3 totals 17 residues. The V and J ends lost 7 bases and 7 bases respectively, with 23 bases between them. The CDR3 nucleotides are TGTGCCAGCAATGCCCCCAATCTCGACAGGAGGAATTCACCCCTCCACTTT. This encodes CASNAPNLDRRNSPLHF.

There are many counts of this clonotype. This chain connects TRBV27 to TRBJ2-7, with TRBD2 as a possible D gene (5 bases). The V gene's germline CDR1 is MNHEY and CDR2 SMNVEV (reference sequence). Trimming removed 3 bases from V and 5 bases from J, with 14 bases in between. The CDR3 length is 14 residues. The chain's CDR3 is CASSFGVSVDEQYF. The CDR3, as DNA: TGTGCCAGCAGTTTCGGGGTTAGCGTCGACGAGCAGTACTTC.

This clonotype was recorded many times. As DNA, the CDR3 is TGTGCCAGCAACCCTAGTCTCTATAATTCACCCCTCCACTTT. It codes for CASNPSLYNSPLHF. This chain links TRBV28 with TRBJ1-6; D remains ambiguous. The CDR3 totals 14 residues. The germline V and J ends were trimmed by 7 bases and 3 bases, with 10 bases remaining between them. Germline CDR1 reads MDHEN; CDR2 reads SYDVKM. The whole variable domain, filled in from reference TRBV28 and TRBJ1-6, reads DVKVTQSSRYLVKRTGEKVFLECVQDMDHENMFWYRQDPGLGLRLIYFSYDVKMKEKGDIPEGYSVSREKKERFSLILESASTNQTSMYLCASNPSLYNSPLHFGNGTRLTVT.

This clonotype appeared many times. The chain links TRBV2 to TRBJ1-3; perhaps TRBD1 as D (5 bases). This CDR3 has 16 amino acids. Germline lookup yields CDR1 SNHLY and CDR2 FYNNEI. V shed 3 bases and J shed 1 base, with 13 bases lying between them. The CDR3: CASSEEQGGSGNTIYF. CDR3 bases: TGTGCCAGCAGTGAGGAGCAGGGCGGGTCTGGAAACACCATATATTTT. Using reference TRBV2 and TRBJ1-3 for the parts outside the CDR3, the full variable domain is EPEVTQTPSHQVTQMGQEVILRCVPISNHLYFYWYRQILGQKVEFLVSFYNNEISEKSEIFDDQFSVERPDGSNFTLKIRSTKLEDSAMYFCASSEEQGGSGNTIYFGEGSWLTVV.

This clonotype was observed at least ten times. CDR3 amino acids: CASSKGSNPGTEAFF. Written as DNA, the CDR3 is TGTGCCAGCTCAAAGGGGTCCAATCCGGGCACTGAAGCTTTCTTT. J is TRBJ1-1 and V is TRBV18; maybe TRBD1 (5 bases). Trimming removed 5 bases at V and 4 bases at J, with 17 bases between. Germline CDR1 KGHSH, CDR2 LQKENI. The CDR3 is 15 amino acids.

V and J are TRBV29-1 and TRBJ2-7; D might be TRBD1 or TRBD2, each matching 5 bases. The ends were cut back, 7 bases at V and 3 bases at J, with 16 bases in the middle. This CDR3 has 13 residues. Germline CDR1 reads SQVTM; CDR2 reads ANQGSEA. The CDR3 DNA sequence: TGCAGCGCCCTCAGGGCTGGACTCTACGAGCAGTACTTC. It yields the protein CSALRAGLYEQYF.

The rearrangement joins TRBV7-9 to TRBJ2-5; possibly TRBD2 for D (5 bases). V lost 5 bases to trimming and J lost 3 bases, with 16 bases between them. Looked up from germline, CDR1 is SEHNR and CDR2 is FQNEAQ (reference sequence). This CDR3 spans 15 amino acids. The CDR3 reads CASSPRGHPEETQYF. The DNA for the CDR3 is TGTGCCAGCAGCCCTCGAGGGCACCCAGAAGAGACCCAGTACTTC.

V usage is TRBV28 and J usage is TRBJ2-2; 8 nucleotides match TRBD1. V lost 5 bases and J lost 1; bases outside the gene matches: 6. Germline CDR1 reads MDHEN; CDR2 reads SYDVKM. The CDR3 runs to 16 residues. The chain's CDR3 is CASSPIGQGNTGELFF. In DNA, the CDR3 is TGTGCCAGCAGTCCTATTGGACAGGGGAACACCGGGGAGCTGTTTTTT.

In this sample, this clonotype turned up once. A clone one base away is much larger, so this may be a read error. The rearrangement uses TRBV7-2 and TRBJ2-7, with D perhaps matching TRBD2 (6 bases). Germline CDR1 and CDR2: SGHTA and FQGNSA. Trimming took off 5 bases at V and 9 bases at J, with 20 bases between the two ends. The CDR3 runs to 14 residues. CDR3 DNA: TGTGCCAGCAGCCCACGGACTACGAGGGACGGGCAGTACTTC. Protein product: CASSPRTTRDGQYF.

This clonotype was detected many times. The chain is built from TRBV3-1 and TRBJ2-5; a possible D gene is TRBD2 (6 bases). The CDR3 loop spans 14 amino acids. The germline CDR1 and CDR2 sequences are LGHDT and YNNKEL (reference sequence). Trimming took 2 bases from V and 3 from J, leaving 10 bases between them. Here the CDR3 DNA reads TGTGCCAGCAGCCAACGGGGACTTGAAGAGACCCAGTACTTC. Its protein product is CASSQRGLEETQYF.

This clonotype occurred many times. The gene calls are TRBV7-9 and TRBJ2-5; a possible D gene is TRBD2 (5 bases). The CDR3 length is 16 residues. V was shortened by 2 bases and J by 5 bases, with 18 bases between the two germline ends. Germline CDR1 and CDR2: SEHNR and FQNEAQ (reference sequence). The CDR3 here is CASSLYGRAGRETQYF. The DNA of the CDR3 is TGTGCCAGCAGCTTATATGGGCGGGCGGGCCGCGAGACCCAGTACTTC.

This clonotype was seen many times. This rearrangement joins TRBV7-2 to TRBJ2-5, with a weak D call TRBD1 (6 bases). Trimming shortened V by 5 bases and J by 2 bases, and 15 bases separated the two germline ends. The V gene's germline CDR1 is SGHTA and CDR2 FQGNSA. The CDR3 spans 15 residues. The CDR3 DNA sequence: TGTGCCAGCAGCCCCGCCGGGACACAACAAGAGACCCAGTACTTC. Its translation: CASSPAGTQQETQYF.

This clonotype was detected many times. J is TRBJ1-1 and V is TRBV15, with 8 positions matching TRBD1. The V gene end was trimmed by 3 bases and the J gene end by 3 bases; junction bases not matched to a gene: 6. This CDR3 has 15 amino acids. Per the germline V gene, CDR1 is LNHNV and CDR2 is YYDKDF (reference sequence). CDR3 sequence (DNA): TGTGCCACCAGCAGGGACAACAGGGGGGACACTGAAGCTTTCTTT. It encodes CATSRDNRGDTEAFF. Looking up the rest from reference TRBV15 and TRBJ1-1 gives the full variable domain: DAMVIQNPRYQVTQFGKPVTLSCSQTLNHNVMYWYQQKSSQAPKLLFHYYDKDFNNEADTPDNFQSRRPNTSFCFLDIRSPGLGDTAMYLCATSRDNRGDTEAFFGQGTRLTVV.

This clonotype has ten or more counts. The chain has TRBV19 and TRBJ1-2, with TRBD1 matching 9 bases. V lost 5 bases, J lost 7 bases, and 11 bases stayed unmatched. This CDR3 comprises 15 residues. Germline CDR1 reads LNHDA; CDR2 reads SQIVND (reference sequence). DNA for the CDR3: TGTGCCAGTAGTGCCGGGACAGGGATTCTCTCTGGCTACACCTTC. Translated, it gives CASSAGTGILSGYTF.